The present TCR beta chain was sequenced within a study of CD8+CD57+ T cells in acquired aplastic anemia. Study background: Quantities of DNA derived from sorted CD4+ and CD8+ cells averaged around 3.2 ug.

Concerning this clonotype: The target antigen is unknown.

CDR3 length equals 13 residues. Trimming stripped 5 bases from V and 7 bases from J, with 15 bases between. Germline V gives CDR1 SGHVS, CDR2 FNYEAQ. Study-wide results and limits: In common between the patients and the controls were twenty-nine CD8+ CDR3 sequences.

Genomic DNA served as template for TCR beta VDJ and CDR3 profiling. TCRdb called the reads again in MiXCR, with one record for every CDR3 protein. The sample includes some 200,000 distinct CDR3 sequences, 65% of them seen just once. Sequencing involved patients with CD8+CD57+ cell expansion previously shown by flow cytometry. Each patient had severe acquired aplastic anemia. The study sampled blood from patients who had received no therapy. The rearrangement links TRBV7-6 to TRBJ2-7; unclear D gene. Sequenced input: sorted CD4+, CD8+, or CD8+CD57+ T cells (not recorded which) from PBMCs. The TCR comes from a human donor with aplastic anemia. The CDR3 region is CASSLLRAPEQYF. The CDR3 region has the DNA TGTGCCAGCAGCCTACTCCGGGCTCCAGAGCAGTACTTC. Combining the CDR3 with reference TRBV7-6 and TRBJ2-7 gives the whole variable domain GAGVSQSPRYKVTKRGQDVALRCDPISGHVSLYWYRQALGQGPEFLTYFNYEAQQDKSGLPNDRFSAERPEGSISTLTIQRTEQRDSAMYRCASSLLRAPEQYFGPGTRLTVT.